These 9 T cell receptor beta chains were all obtained from the same sample, sequenced in a study of T cell repertoires in cytomegalovirus infection (dated by TCRdb to between 2018 and 2020). No antigen has been identified for these receptors. The treatment or condition tag for this specimen amounts to: in vitro stimulation with specific CMV peptide epitopes to enrich CMV-specific T cells. Sequencing instrument: Illumina HiSeq 1500. The public reads were run again by TCRdb, first through fastp at Q25 and then through MiXCR, and only productive beta chains were kept. CDR3 protein sequences are deduplicated, and each keeps its most common genes and DNA. The table for this sample lists some 800,000 distinct CDR3 sequences; roughly 33% of them were counted only once. 12% of the sample goes to the ten largest clones. Sample: cultured CD8+ T cells from PBMCs, taken from culture after CMV antigen stimulation. The receptors derive from a human donor in good health (CMV status not recorded). Some clones in this sample may be carry-over from other donors' samples.

The chain has TRBV10-3 and TRBJ2-1; D is perhaps TRBD2 (7 bases). CDR3 length equals 15 residues. The V gene's germline CDR1 is ENHRY and CDR2 SYGVKD. Trimming removed 4 bases at V and 8 bases at J, with 18 bases between. CDR3 DNA sequence: TGTGCCATCAGTGGTGGGGGGGCAGTATATGATGAGCAGTTCTTC. Translation: CAISGGGAVYDEQFF.

The gene calls are TRBV10-2 and TRBJ2-7; D might be TRBD2 (5 bases). Per the germline V gene, CDR1 is WSHSY and CDR2 is SAAADI. Trimming shortened V by 8 bases and J by 0 bases, and 26 bases separated the two germline ends. The CDR3 has 18 residues. The chain's CDR3 is CASRPLAGTPSGSYEQYF. For the CDR3, the DNA is TGCGCCAGCCGTCCTCTAGCTGGAACTCCTTCTGGCTCCTACGAGCAGTACTTC.

The gene calls are TRBV29-1 and TRBJ2-7; TRBD1 is a possible D gene (6 bases). The CDR3 length is 13 residues. Trimming removed 5 bases from V and 3 bases from J, with 14 bases in between. The germline V gene encodes CDR1 SQVTM and CDR2 ANQGSEA. The DNA of the CDR3 is TGCAGCGTTTCGGCAGGGGTCTTCTACGAGCAGTACTTC. Its translation is CSVSAGVFYEQYF.

The chain joins TRBV12-3 or TRBV12-4 to TRBJ2-1; 7 positions match TRBD1. The V gene end was trimmed by 3 bases and the J gene end by 5 bases; junction bases not matched to a gene: 4. This CDR3 is 14 amino acids long. The CDR3 bases are TGTGCCAGCAGTTTCCCCGGGACAGACAATGAGCAGTTCTTC. Protein: CASSFPGTDNEQFF.

This chain uses TRBV6-6 with TRBJ1-4, with D maybe TRBD1 (6 bases). The CDR3 is 15 residues long. The germline CDR1 and CDR2 sequences are MNHNY and SVGAGI (reference sequence). The ends were cut back, 0 bases at V and 6 bases at J, with 11 bases in the middle. The CDR3 spells CASSYSPGVDEKLFF. CDR3 DNA sequence: TGTGCCAGCAGTTACTCCCCAGGGGTGGATGAAAAACTGTTTTTT.

This clonotype was seen only a few times. The chain couples TRBV28 to TRBJ1-2, with D possibly being TRBD1 (6 bases). Trimming left V 9 bases short and J 3 bases short, with 14 bases between. The CDR3 runs to 13 residues. The germline V gene has CDR1 MDHEN and CDR2 SYDVKM. The CDR3: CASTWGGHYGYTF. In nucleotides, the CDR3 is TGTGCCAGTACCTGGGGGGGGCACTATGGCTACACCTTC.

A few counts support this clonotype. The J gene is TRBJ2-1, the V gene TRBV4-1; 8 positions match TRBD2. V lost 0 bases to trimming and J lost 6 bases; unmatched junction nucleotides: 4. In germline, CDR1 is MGHRA, CDR2 YSYEKL. The CDR3 loop spans 15 amino acids. The CDR3 DNA follows: TGCGCCAGCAGCCAAGAGGCGGGGGGAGGCAATGAGCAGTTCTTC. Protein: CASSQEAGGGNEQFF.

The gene calls are TRBV7-9 and TRBJ2-1; D possibly corresponds to TRBD2 (6 bases). Germline V gene lookup returns CDR1 SEHNR and CDR2 FQNEAQ (reference sequence). Deletions cut 7 bases from V and 0 bases from J, with 10 bases between. This CDR3 comprises 14 residues. The CDR3 DNA reads as TGTGCCAGCACCGTAGCGGACTCCTACAATGAGCAGTTCTTC. Encoded protein: CASTVADSYNEQFF.

This clonotype was detected a few times. The J gene is TRBJ2-3, the V gene TRBV6-2 or TRBV6-3; the match to TRBD1 covers 7 bases. V gave up 1 base and J gave up 1 base; unmatched junction bases: 5. The CDR3 has 16 residues. CDR1 and CDR2 (germline): MNHEY, SVGEGT. The CDR3: CASSYLRQGGTDTQYF. CDR3 nucleotides: TGTGCCAGCAGTTACTTAAGACAGGGAGGCACAGATACGCAGTATTTT.